The TCR beta chain described here comes from a study of OX40 agonist ivuxolimab in advanced cancers. The CDR3 is 13 amino acids. Trimming removed 0 bases at V and 7 bases at J, with 9 bases between. Germline V gene lookup returns CDR1 MNHEY and CDR2 SVGAGI. Method: immunoSEQ multiplex PCR; TCRdb's copy keeps in-frame clones and lacks some. The repertoire holds roughly 56,000 clones, roughly 83% seen once, with over 1% in the top ten. This clonotype was sampled from an adult with an advanced solid tumor such as melanoma, head and neck, liver or kidney cancer. This sequence joins TRBV6-5 and TRBJ1-2; D unclear. The specimen comprised CD4+ or CD8+ T cells sorted from blood, sampled in a trial of the OX40 agonist ivuxolimab. The CDR3 DNA sequence: TGTGCCAGCAGTTACTCCCAGACGCGTGGCTACACCTTC. Its protein is CASSYSQTRGYTF.